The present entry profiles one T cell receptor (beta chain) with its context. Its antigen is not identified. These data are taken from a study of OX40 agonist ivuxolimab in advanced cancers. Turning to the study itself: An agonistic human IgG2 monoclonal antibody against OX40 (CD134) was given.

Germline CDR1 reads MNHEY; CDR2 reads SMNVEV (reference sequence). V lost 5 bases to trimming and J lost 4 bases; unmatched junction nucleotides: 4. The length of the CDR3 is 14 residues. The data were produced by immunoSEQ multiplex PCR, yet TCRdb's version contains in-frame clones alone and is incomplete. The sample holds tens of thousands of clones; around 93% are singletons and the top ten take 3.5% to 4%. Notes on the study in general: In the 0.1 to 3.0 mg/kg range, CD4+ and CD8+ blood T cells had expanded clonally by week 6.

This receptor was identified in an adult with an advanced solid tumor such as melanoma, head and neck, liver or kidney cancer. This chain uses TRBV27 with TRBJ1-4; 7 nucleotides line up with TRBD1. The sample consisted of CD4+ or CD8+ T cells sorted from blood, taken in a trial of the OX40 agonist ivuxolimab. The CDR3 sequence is CASSDRAINEKLFF. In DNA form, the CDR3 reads TGTGCCAGCAGTGACAGGGCCATTAATGAAAAACTGTTTTTT.